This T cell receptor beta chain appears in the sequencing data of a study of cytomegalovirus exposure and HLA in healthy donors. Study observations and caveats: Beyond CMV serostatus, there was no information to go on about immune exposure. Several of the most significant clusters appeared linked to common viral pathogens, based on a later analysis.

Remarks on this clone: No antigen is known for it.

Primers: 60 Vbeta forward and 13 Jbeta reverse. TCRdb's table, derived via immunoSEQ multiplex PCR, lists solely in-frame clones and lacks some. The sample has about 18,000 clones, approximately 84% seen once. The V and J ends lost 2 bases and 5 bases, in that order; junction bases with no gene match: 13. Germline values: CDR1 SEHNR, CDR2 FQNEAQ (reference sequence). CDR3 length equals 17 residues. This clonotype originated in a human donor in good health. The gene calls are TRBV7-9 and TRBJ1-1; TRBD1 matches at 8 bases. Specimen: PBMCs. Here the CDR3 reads CASSLPSPVTGATEAFF. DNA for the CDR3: TGTGCCAGCAGCTTACCATCTCCTGTGACAGGGGCGACTGAAGCTTTCTTT.